This is a list of T cell receptor beta chains from one sample in a study of cytomegalovirus exposure and HLA in healthy donors. TCRdb keeps only in-frame clones here, not all; method: immunoSEQ multiplex PCR. The data contain a few hundred thousand clones, 80% to 90% of them seen just once; the ten biggest clones take up approximately 1%. The sequenced material came from PBMCs. These receptors all stem from a woman aged 18 to 35 in good health and CMV-seronegative. CDR3s include the opening cysteine and the closing phenylalanine or tryptophan.

12	TRBJ2-5	TRBV2	CASRQEGETQYF
15	TRBJ2-7	TRBV29-1	CSVERFGQGLDEQYF
17	TRBJ2-1	TRBV7-9	CASSRGQVVSSYNEQFF
14	TRBJ2-7	TRBV9	CASSVEGGMDEQYF
11	TRBJ1-1	TRBV2	CASSRYSEAFF
17	TRBJ2-5	TRBV30	CAWSVTSGGLRRETQYF
14	TRBJ2-7	TRBV6-5	CASSIQGGSYEQYF
15	TRBJ2-6	TRBV2	CASSYIYSGANVLTF
17	TRBJ1-2	TRBV4-1	CASSQGRRTDTNYGYTF
14	TRBJ2-7	TRBV6-5	CASSGRDSTYEQYF
15	TRBJ1-4	TRBV6-5	CASRLEMARGGKLFF
16	TRBJ2-7	TRBV6-5	CASSYEYRGDTYEQYF
12	TRBJ1-6	TRBV28	CASISRNSPLHF
15	TRBJ2-7	TRBV5-4	CASSSLGTGEDEQYF
13	TRBJ1-1	TRBV19	CASSSDRDTEAFF
13	TRBJ1-1	TRBV4-3	CASSQDLGRGAFF
13	TRBJ2-7	TRBV6-6	CATNDRGTYEQYF
17	TRBJ2-7	TRBV7-2	CASSLERLAGLFYEQYF
15	TRBJ2-7	TRBV7-2	CASSLSLFRVSGQYF
18	TRBJ2-2	TRBV30	CAWSVHLGVAGGTGELFF
18	TRBJ1-6	TRBV7-8	CASSFTLTGSSYNSPLHF
13	TRBJ2-5	TRBV30	CAWRRRTQETQYF
16	TRBJ1-2	TRBV6-5	CASSSPTGTGGYGYTF
15	TRBJ2-1	TRBV11-2	CASSLTQSSYNEQFF
12	TRBJ2-7	TRBV2	CASGRGPYEQYF
14	TRBJ2-5	TRBV5-1	CASSLDRGLETQYF
16	TRBJ1-2	TRBV5-6	CASSLVSGGAGYGYTF
16	TRBJ1-1	TRBV27	CASSFVGQPMNTEAFF
16	TRBJ1-2	TRBV25-1	CASRSGGSVGYYGYTF
17	TRBJ2-6	TRBV27	CASSLSSGGSGANVLTF
14	TRBJ2-2	TRBV27	CASSFGQLTGELFF
15	TRBJ1-2	TRBV27	CASSPTPTGKYGYTF
13	TRBJ2-7	TRBV27	CASSFTGFHEQYF
15	TRBJ1-5	TRBV5-1	CASSLATGGNQPQHF
15	TRBJ2-2	TRBV27	CATSGTSGNTGELFF
17	TRBJ1-6	TRBV4-2	CASSQDPEGGENSPLHF
17	TRBJ2-7	TRBV7-6	CASSLVLAGAPIYEQYF
14	TRBJ1-1	TRBV9	CASSVTGGSAEAFF
18	TRBJ1-1	TRBV2	CASSVTPEGAEMNTEAFF
13	TRBJ1-2	TRBV4-1	CASSPGDNYGYTF
15	TRBJ1-2	TRBV6-1	CASSEVVGSNYGYTF
15	TRBJ1-2	TRBV28	CASSPRDTMFYGYTF
14	TRBJ2-7	TRBV4-3	CASSQDRGTYEQYF
14	TRBJ1-5	TRBV7-9	CASSLGDSNQPQHF
14	TRBJ1-2	TRBV28	CASSNPGQGEGYTF
13	TRBJ2-3	TRBV6-5	CASSYPPTDTQYF
18	TRBJ2-3	TRBV6-1	CASSEGLGTGGSPDTQYF
19	TRBJ2-5	TRBV4-1	CASSQSPASGSLFRETQYF
17	TRBJ1-5	TRBV11-2	CASSLDRGRASNQPQHF
14	TRBJ2-7	TRBV28	CASSYGQEGLGQYF
16	TRBJ2-7	TRBV5-1	CASSLHDRGYPYEQYF
15	TRBJ2-7	TRBV5-6	CASSLPGTGAGEQYF
12	TRBJ1-2	TRBV10-3	CAIDAGGYGYTF
14	TRBJ2-7	TRBV29-1	CSVEVTDRDYEQYF